The 2 T cell receptor beta chains presented below share a single source sample, sequenced in a study of T cells in Graves' hyperthyroidism and ophthalmopathy. Researchers amplified the TCR beta CDR3 regions from RNA transcripts. HTBI primers drove first-round RT-PCR of the TCR CDR3. TCRdb processed the multiplex PCR reads anew with MiXCR; each CDR3 protein has one entry. The sample contains hundreds of thousands of distinct CDR3 sequences, approximately 16% of which appear only once. The sample was blood. The receptor source for this set is a woman between 18 and 29 years old with Graves' ophthalmopathy.

This clonotype occurred a few times. Possible read error: a much larger clone is one base away. A read error is likely, as this CDR3 ends without the conserved phenylalanine or tryptophan. This chain uses TRBV7-9 with TRBJ1-2; 7 bases match TRBD1. The J segment lost 5 bases and the V segment lost 8 bases, leaving 11 bases of the junction unmatched. CDR1 is SEHNR and CDR2 is FQNEAQ in the germline V gene (reference sequence). CDR3 size: 14 residues. This chain's CDR3 is CASDRGGTAYGYTL. The CDR3 bases are TGTGCCAGCGATCGGGGGGGGACAGCGTATGGCTACACCCTC.

The genes are TRBV27 and TRBJ2-7; TRBD2 aligns across 9 bases. This CDR3 has 14 residues. V shed 3 bases and J 4 bases; nucleotides not matched to a gene: 4. Looked up from germline, CDR1 is MNHEY and CDR2 is SMNVEV (reference sequence). CDR3 loop: CASSFGLAKYEQYF. The CDR3 nucleotides are TGTGCCAGCAGTTTCGGACTAGCGAAATACGAGCAGTACTTC.